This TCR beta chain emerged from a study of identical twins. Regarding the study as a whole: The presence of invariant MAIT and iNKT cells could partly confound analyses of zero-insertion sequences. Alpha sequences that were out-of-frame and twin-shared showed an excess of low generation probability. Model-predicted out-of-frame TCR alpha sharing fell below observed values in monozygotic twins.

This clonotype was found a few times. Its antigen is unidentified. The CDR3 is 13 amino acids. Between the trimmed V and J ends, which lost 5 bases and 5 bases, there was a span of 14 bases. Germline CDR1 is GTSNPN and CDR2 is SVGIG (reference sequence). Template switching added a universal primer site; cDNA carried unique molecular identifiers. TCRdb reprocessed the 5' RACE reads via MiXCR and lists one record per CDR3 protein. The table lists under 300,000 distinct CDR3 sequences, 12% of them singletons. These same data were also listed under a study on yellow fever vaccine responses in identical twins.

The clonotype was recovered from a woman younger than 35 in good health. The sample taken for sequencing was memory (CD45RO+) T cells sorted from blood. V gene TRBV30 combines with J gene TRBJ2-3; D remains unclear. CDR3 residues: CAWAGVSRDTQYF. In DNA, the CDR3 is TGTGCCTGGGCTGGGGTCTCTAGAGATACGCAGTATTTT.